These 24 T cell receptor beta chains were all obtained from the same sample, sequenced in a study of T cell responses to AZD1222 COVID-19 vaccine. Some clones are missing from TCRdb's copy, which holds only in-frame ones; the method was immunoSEQ multiplex PCR. The sample carries some 130,000 clones, approximately 85% recorded once. Sequenced material: peripheral blood, taken 28 days after the second dose of the MenACWY control vaccine. The receptors come from an adult who received the MenACWY meningococcal vaccine as a control.

V usage is TRBV2 and J usage is TRBJ2-7; 7 bases match TRBD2. The CDR3 sequence is 13 residues long. Germline CDR1 is SNHLY and CDR2 is FYNNEI. Trimming at V came to 6 bases and at J to 4 bases, leaving 6 bases not matched to a gene. Written as DNA, the CDR3 is TGTGCCAGCAGACGGACTAGTGAGTACGAGCAGTACTTC. Residues: CASRRTSEYEQYF.

This chain uses TRBV5-1 with TRBJ1-6; D is uncertain. The CDR3 has 12 residues. The V end lost 5 bases, the J end lost 11 bases, and 11 bases lay between the germline ends. From germline, CDR1 is SGHRS and CDR2 YFSETQ. In nucleotides, the CDR3 is TGCGCCAGCAGGGCCGAAGTACCACCCCTCCACTTT. It yields the protein CASRAEVPPLHF.

The chain uses TRBV27 and TRBJ1-5, with no clear D. From germline, CDR1 is MNHEY and CDR2 SMNVEV (reference sequence). The CDR3 length is 17 residues. The V and J ends lost 3 bases and 1 base respectively, with 16 bases between them. CDR3 nucleotides: TGTGCCAGCAGTTTTCGGGCCCTTACGGGGAGCAATCAGCCCCAGCATTTT. As protein: CASSFRALTGSNQPQHF.

This chain links TRBV5-4 with TRBJ2-2, with D hard to call. CDR1 is SGHNT, CDR2 YYREEE, per germline (reference sequence). V shed 3 bases and J shed 8 bases, with 11 bases lying between them. The length of the CDR3 is 13 residues. CDR3: CASSSDFLGELFF. The CDR3 bases are TGTGCCAGCAGCTCCGACTTTCTTGGGGAGCTGTTTTTT. Drawing the rest from reference TRBV5-4 and TRBJ2-2, the complete variable domain is ETGVTQSPTHLIKTRGQQVTLRCSSQSGHNTVSWYQQALGQGPQFIFQYYREEENGRGNFPPRFSGLQFPNYSSELNVNALELDDSALYLCASSSDFLGELFFGEGSRLTVL.

The V call is TRBV11-2, the J call TRBJ2-3; D is perhaps TRBD2 (6 bases). Deletions cut 1 base from V and 8 bases from J, with 19 bases between. The CDR3 covers 16 residues. Germline lookup yields CDR1 SGHAT and CDR2 FQNNGV. Here the CDR3 DNA reads TGTGCCAGCAGCTTAGGGGGAGGCGCTAGCGTCGGTACGCAGTATTTT. The encoded protein is CASSLGGGASVGTQYF.

The V gene is TRBV6-4, the J gene TRBJ2-1; D remains unclear. The CDR3 contains 12 residues. Germline CDR1 MRHNA, CDR2 SNTAGT. Trimming took 4 bases from V and 10 from J, leaving 11 bases between them. CDR3 in amino acids: CASSGASDEQFF. The CDR3 region has the DNA TGTGCCAGCAGTGGAGCGAGCGACGAGCAGTTCTTC.

V usage is TRBV2 and J usage is TRBJ2-7, with 9 bases that match TRBD1. Germline CDR1 reads SNHLY; CDR2 reads FYNNEI. The J segment lost 3 bases and the V segment lost 6 bases, leaving 0 bases of the junction unmatched. This CDR3 spans 12 amino acids. The CDR3 DNA is TGTGCCAGCAGGGACAGGGGCTACGAGCAGTACGTC. Protein product: CASRDRGYEQYV.

The chain carries TRBV3-1 (or the pseudogene TRBV3-2) and TRBJ2-5; 12 nucleotides line up with TRBD2. Germline V gives CDR1 LGHDT, CDR2 YNNKEL (reference sequence). This CDR3 spans 15 amino acids. Trimming took 5 bases from V and 5 from J; bases not matched to a gene: 6. In DNA form, the CDR3 reads TGTGCCAGCAGCTTACTAGCGGGAGGTGGGGAGACCCAGTACTTC. As protein: CASSLLAGGGETQYF.

The chain has TRBV7-2 and TRBJ2-1; 13 nucleotides line up with TRBD2. The ends lost 5 bases at V and 9 bases at J; junction bases unmatched: 7. CDR3 length: 15 residues. Germline-derived CDR1 and CDR2 are SGHTA and FQGNSA. CDR3 loop: CASSERTSGRFEQFF. The CDR3 nucleotides are TGTGCCAGCAGCGAAAGGACTAGCGGGAGATTTGAGCAGTTCTTC.

The J gene is TRBJ1-2, the V gene TRBV28, with D unclear. This CDR3 has 13 residues. V dropped 7 bases and J dropped 5 bases, with 14 bases sitting between them. The germline V gene has CDR1 MDHEN and CDR2 SYDVKM. CDR3 region: CASTSDGTYGYTF. The CDR3 nucleotides read TGTGCCAGCACCTCGGACGGCACTTATGGCTACACCTTC.

The rearrangement joins TRBV7-2 to TRBJ1-2; 9 nucleotides align to TRBD1. CDR1 and CDR2 from the germline V gene are SGHTA and FQGNSA. The CDR3 spans 15 residues. Trimming removed 2 bases from V and 5 bases from J; junction bases left unmatched: 6. CDR3 region: CASSLTGQGGYGYTF. In nucleotides, the CDR3 is TGTGCCAGCAGCTTAACGGGACAGGGAGGATATGGCTACACCTTC.

This clone has only one observation. V gene TRBV24-1 combines with J gene TRBJ1-1; weak D call: TRBD1 (5 bases). Trimming shortened V by 0 bases and J by 1 base, and 5 bases separated the two germline ends. In germline, CDR1 is KGHDR, CDR2 SFDVKD. This CDR3 is built from 14 residues. The CDR3 region is CATSDLGGNTEAFF. In nucleotides, the CDR3 is TGTGCCACCAGTGATTTGGGGGGGAACACTGAAGCTTTCTTT.

This rearrangement joins TRBV3-1 (or the pseudogene TRBV3-2) to TRBJ1-1, with D hard to call. Trimming took 3 bases from V and 7 from J, leaving 21 bases between them. Germline V gene sequence: CDR1 LGHDT, CDR2 YNNKEL (reference sequence). The CDR3 runs 16 residues. The CDR3 here is CASSQVRLTRGDEAFF. CDR3 DNA sequence: TGTGCCAGCAGCCAGGTCAGATTAACCCGGGGAGATGAAGCTTTCTTT.

In its sample, this clone was seen a few times. The rearrangement links TRBV15 to TRBJ1-1; D is ambiguous. The CDR3 is 13 amino acids. The germline gives CDR1 LNHNV, CDR2 YYDKDF (reference sequence). The ends were cut back, 1 base at V and 7 bases at J, with 10 bases in the middle. The CDR3 here is CATSRGQGLEAFF. CDR3 bases: TGTGCCACCAGCAGAGGTCAAGGCCTTGAAGCTTTCTTT.

J is TRBJ2-5 and V is TRBV7-9; 7 bases line up with TRBD2. V lost 1 base, J lost 5 bases, and 1 base stayed unmatched. The CDR3 sequence is 13 residues long. The germline CDR1 and CDR2 sequences are SEHNR and FQNEAQ (reference sequence). The CDR3 DNA reads as TGTGCCAGCAGCTTAGTGGGGGGGGAGACCCAGTACTTC. Translated, it gives CASSLVGGETQYF.

This chain joins TRBV6-6 and TRBJ1-1, with a weak D call TRBD1 (6 bases). This CDR3 has 14 residues. From germline, CDR1 is MNHNY and CDR2 SVGAGI (reference sequence). Trimming took off 5 bases at V and 2 bases at J, with 12 bases between the two ends. The CDR3 coding sequence is TGTGCCAGCAGTCCCCAGGGGATTAACACTGAAGCTTTCTTT. Amino acids: CASSPQGINTEAFF.

This chain uses TRBV27 with TRBJ1-3; no definite D call. CDR1 and CDR2 from the germline V gene are MNHEY and SMNVEV (reference sequence). V shed 3 bases and J shed 4 bases, with 7 bases lying between them. The length of the CDR3 is 13 residues. The CDR3 region has the DNA TGTGCCAGCAGTTTCTCCGACGGAAACACCATATATTTT. As protein: CASSFSDGNTIYF.

J is TRBJ2-2 and V is TRBV7-2; D is ambiguous. Trimming removed 5 bases from V and 6 bases from J, with 22 bases in between. CDR3 length: 17 residues. The germline CDR1 and CDR2 sequences are SGHTA and FQGNSA. Here the CDR3 DNA reads TGTGCCAGCAGCCACAATTCTTACGGATCAAATGCCGGGGAGCTGTTTTTT. This encodes CASSHNSYGSNAGELFF.

The rearrangement links TRBV4-3 to TRBJ1-1; weak D call: TRBD1 (6 bases). CDR1 is LGHNA, CDR2 YSLEER, per germline. This CDR3 contains 14 residues. V was pared by 1 base and J by 8 bases, with 14 bases between. CDR3 loop: CASSQVNREGEAFF. Here the CDR3 DNA reads TGCGCCAGCAGCCAAGTGAACAGGGAAGGGGAAGCTTTCTTT.

This chain links TRBV7-6 with TRBJ1-6, with a weak D call TRBD1 (5 bases). The CDR3 loop spans 14 amino acids. Germline V gives CDR1 SGHVS, CDR2 FNYEAQ. The V end was cut by 1 base, the J end by 9 bases, with 10 bases between. CDR3: CASSLVGGSSPLHF. CDR3 bases: TGTGCCAGCAGCTTAGTGGGGGGGAGTTCACCCCTCCACTTT.

The chain links TRBV19 to TRBJ2-3, with TRBD1 matching 9 bases. J gave up 2 bases and V 1 base, and 7 bases lay outside the gene matches. CDR1 is LNHDA and CDR2 is SQIVND in the germline V gene (reference sequence). The CDR3 is made up of 17 amino acids. This CDR3 is CASSIGGTGQITDTQYF. The CDR3 DNA sequence: TGTGCCAGTAGTATAGGGGGGACAGGGCAGATCACAGATACGCAGTATTTT.

V and J are TRBV6-5 and TRBJ2-2; 9 nucleotides align to TRBD1. The CDR3 runs 15 residues. The germline V gene encodes CDR1 MNHEY and CDR2 SVGAGI. J gave up 4 bases and V 5 bases, and 5 bases lay outside the gene matches. The CDR3 loop reads CASSTGGAGTGELFF. The CDR3 region has the DNA TGTGCCAGCAGTACAGGGGGCGCCGGCACCGGGGAGCTGTTTTTT.

The CDR3 loop reads CAISDHHQETQYF. The CDR3 DNA is TGTGCCATCAGTGACCATCACCAAGAGACCCAGTACTTC. The V call is TRBV10-3, the J call TRBJ2-5, with no clear D. CDR3 length: 13 residues. Per germline, CDR1 ENHRY and CDR2 SYGVKD. Deletions cut 3 bases from V and 0 bases from J, with 5 bases between.

The rearrangement links TRBV5-8 to TRBJ1-1; D call uncertain. The CDR3 sequence is 15 residues long. From germline, CDR1 is SGHTS and CDR2 YDEGEE. V lost 3 bases and J lost 3, with 15 bases in between. CDR3 sequence: CASSYWGREDTEAFF. Here the CDR3 DNA reads TGTGCCAGCAGCTACTGGGGAAGGGAGGACACTGAAGCTTTCTTT.